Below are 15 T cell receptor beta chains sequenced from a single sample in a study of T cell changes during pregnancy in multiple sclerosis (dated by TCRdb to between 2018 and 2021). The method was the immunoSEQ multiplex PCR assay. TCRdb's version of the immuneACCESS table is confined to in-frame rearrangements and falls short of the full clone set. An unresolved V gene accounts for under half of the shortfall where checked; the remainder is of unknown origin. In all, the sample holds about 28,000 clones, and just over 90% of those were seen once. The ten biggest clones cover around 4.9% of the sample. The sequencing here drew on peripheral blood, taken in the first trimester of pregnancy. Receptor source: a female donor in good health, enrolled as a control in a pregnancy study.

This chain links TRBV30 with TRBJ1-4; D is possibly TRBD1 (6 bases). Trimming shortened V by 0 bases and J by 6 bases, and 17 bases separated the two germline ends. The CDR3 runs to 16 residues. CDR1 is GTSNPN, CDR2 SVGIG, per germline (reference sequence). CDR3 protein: CAWSVVITGIYEKLFF. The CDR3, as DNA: TGTGCCTGGAGTGTTGTCATCACAGGGATCTATGAAAAACTGTTTTTT. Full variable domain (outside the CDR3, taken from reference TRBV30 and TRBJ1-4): SQTIHQWPATLVQPVGSPLSLECTVEGTSNPNLYWYRQAAGRGLQLLFYSVGIGQISSEVPQNLSASRPQDRQFILSSKKLLLSDSGFYLCAWSVVITGIYEKLFFGSGTQLSVL.

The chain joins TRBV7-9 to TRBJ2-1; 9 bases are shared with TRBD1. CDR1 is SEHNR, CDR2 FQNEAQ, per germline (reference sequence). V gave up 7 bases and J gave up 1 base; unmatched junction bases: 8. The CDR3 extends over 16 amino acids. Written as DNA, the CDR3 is TGTGCCAGCACTCTTCGGGACAGGGCGTCCTACAATGAGCAGTTCTTC. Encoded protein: CASTLRDRASYNEQFF.

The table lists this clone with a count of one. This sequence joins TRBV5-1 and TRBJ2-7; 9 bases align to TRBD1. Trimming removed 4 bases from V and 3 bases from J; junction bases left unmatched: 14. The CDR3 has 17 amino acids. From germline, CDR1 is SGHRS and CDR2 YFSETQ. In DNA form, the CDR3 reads TGCGCCAGCAGCGCACAGACCCGGGACAGGGAGAACTACGAGCAGTACTTC. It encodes CASSAQTRDRENYEQYF.

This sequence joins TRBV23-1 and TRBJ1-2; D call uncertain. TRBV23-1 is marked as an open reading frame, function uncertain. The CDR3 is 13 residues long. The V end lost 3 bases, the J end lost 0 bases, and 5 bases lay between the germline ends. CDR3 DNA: TGCGCCAGCAGTCACATAGCTAACTATGGCTACACCTTC. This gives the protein CASSHIANYGYTF.

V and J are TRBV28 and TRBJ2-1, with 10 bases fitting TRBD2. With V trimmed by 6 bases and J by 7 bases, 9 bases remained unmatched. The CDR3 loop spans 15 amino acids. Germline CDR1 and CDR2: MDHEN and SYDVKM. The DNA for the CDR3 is TGTGCCAGCAGCTTGAGCGGGGGGGCCTGGAATGAGCAGTTCTTC. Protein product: CASSLSGGAWNEQFF.

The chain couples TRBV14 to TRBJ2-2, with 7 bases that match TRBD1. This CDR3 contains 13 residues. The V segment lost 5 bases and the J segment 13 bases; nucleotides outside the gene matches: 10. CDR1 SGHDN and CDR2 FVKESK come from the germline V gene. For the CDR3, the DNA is TGTGCCAGCAGCGAGCCAGGACAGGTGGGGCTGTTTTTT. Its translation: CASSEPGQVGLFF.

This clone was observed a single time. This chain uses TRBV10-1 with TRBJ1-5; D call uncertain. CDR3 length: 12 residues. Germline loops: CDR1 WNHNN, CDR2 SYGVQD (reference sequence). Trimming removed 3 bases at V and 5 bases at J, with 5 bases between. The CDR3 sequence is CASSDGDQPQHF. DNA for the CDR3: TGCGCCAGCAGTGACGGGGATCAGCCCCAGCATTTT.

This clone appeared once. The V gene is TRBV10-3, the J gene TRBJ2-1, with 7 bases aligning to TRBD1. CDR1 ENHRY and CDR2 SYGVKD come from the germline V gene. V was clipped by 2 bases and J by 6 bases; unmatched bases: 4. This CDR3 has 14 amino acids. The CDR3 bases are TGTGCCATCAGTGAGACGACAGGGCCCAATGAGCAGTTCTTC. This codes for CAISETTGPNEQFF.

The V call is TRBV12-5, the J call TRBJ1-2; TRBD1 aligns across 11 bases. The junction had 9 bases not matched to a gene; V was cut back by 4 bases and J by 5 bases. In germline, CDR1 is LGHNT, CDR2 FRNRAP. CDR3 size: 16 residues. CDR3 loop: CASGSQTGTGGYGYTF. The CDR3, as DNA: TGTGCTAGTGGTTCGCAGACCGGGACAGGGGGTTATGGCTACACCTTC.

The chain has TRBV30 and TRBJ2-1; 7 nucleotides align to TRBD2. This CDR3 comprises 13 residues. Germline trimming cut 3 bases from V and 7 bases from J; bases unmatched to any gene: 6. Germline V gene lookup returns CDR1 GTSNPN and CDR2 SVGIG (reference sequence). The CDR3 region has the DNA TGTGCCTGGAGCGCTAGCGGATGGAATGAGCAGTTCTTC. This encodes CAWSASGWNEQFF.

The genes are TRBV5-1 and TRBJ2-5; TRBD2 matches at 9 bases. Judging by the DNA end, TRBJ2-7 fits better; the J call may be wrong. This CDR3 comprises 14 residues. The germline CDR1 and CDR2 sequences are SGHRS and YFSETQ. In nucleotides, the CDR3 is TGCGCCAGCAGACCTTTGACTAGCGGCTACGAGCAGTACTTC. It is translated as CASRPLTSGYEQYF.

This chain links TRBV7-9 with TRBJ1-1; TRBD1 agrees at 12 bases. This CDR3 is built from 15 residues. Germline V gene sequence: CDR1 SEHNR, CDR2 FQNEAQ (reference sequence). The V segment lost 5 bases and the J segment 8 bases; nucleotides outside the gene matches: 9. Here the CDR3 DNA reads TGTGCCAGCAGCCCAAGGGACAGGGGGCTCCTAGAAGCTTTCTTT. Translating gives CASSPRDRGLLEAFF.

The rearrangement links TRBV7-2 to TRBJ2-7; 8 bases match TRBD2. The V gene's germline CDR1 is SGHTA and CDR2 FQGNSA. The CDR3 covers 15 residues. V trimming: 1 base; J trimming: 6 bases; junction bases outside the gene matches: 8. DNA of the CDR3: TGTGCCAGCAGCTTAGTACGTCTAGCGGGCGCCGAGCAGTACTTC. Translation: CASSLVRLAGAEQYF.

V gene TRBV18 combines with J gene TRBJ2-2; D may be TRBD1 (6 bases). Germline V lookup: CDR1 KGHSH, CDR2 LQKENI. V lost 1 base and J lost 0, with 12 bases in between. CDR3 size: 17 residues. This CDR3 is CASSPRFGTPNTGELFF. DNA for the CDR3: TGTGCCAGCTCACCACGGTTTGGGACACCGAACACCGGGGAGCTGTTTTTT.

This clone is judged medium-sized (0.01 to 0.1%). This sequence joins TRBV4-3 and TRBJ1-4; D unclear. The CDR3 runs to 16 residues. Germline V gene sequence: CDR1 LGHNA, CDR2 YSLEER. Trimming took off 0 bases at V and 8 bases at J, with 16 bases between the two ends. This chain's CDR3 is CASSQDRSEGLEKLFF. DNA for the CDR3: TGCGCCAGCAGCCAAGATAGGTCGGAGGGCCTCGAAAAACTGTTTTTT.